These 2 T cell receptor beta chains were sequenced from one sample in a study of T cell responses to AZD1222 COVID-19 vaccine. Clones were sequenced by immunoSEQ multiplex PCR, and TCRdb holds only the in-frame ones, with some missing. Seen here are roughly 100,000 clones, about 90% observed once, and the top ten hold about 2.5%. Sample: peripheral blood, taken 28 days after the second AZD1222 dose. The receptor set was obtained from an adult who received the AZD1222 COVID-19 vaccine.

The rearrangement uses TRBV5-8 and TRBJ1-1; D gene ambiguous. The length of the CDR3 is 18 residues. Germline values: CDR1 SGHTS, CDR2 YDEGEE. V lost 0 bases and J 4 bases, leaving 22 bases between the germline ends. In DNA form, the CDR3 reads TGTGCCAGCAGCTTGGTTATGGGGAGGGAAGTCGCAGTCACTGAAGCTTTCTTT. Translation gives CASSLVMGREVAVTEAFF.

This sequence joins TRBV7-2 and TRBJ2-2; D possibly corresponds to TRBD2 (6 bases). Germline CDR1 is SGHTA and CDR2 is FQGNSA. The CDR3 is 18 residues long. V was pared by 5 bases and J by 2 bases, with 21 bases between. The CDR3 here is CASSDRWGSAGNTGELFF. CDR3 bases: TGTGCCAGCAGCGATAGGTGGGGGTCAGCGGGTAACACCGGGGAGCTGTTTTTT.